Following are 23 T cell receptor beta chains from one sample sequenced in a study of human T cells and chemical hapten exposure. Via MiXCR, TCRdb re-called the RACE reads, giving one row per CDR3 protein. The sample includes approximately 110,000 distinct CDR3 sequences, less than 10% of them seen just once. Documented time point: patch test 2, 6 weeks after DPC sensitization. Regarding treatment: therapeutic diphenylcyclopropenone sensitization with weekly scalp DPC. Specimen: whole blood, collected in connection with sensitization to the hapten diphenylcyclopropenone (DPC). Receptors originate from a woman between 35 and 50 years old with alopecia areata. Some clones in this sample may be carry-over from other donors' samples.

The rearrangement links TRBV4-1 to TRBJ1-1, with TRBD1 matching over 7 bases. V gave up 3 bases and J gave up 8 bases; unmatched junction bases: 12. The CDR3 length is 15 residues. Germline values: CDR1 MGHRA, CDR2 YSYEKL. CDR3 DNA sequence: TGCGCCAGCAGCCAGATGACGGGGCAGGGGGGAGAAGCTTTCTTT. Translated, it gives CASSQMTGQGGEAFF.

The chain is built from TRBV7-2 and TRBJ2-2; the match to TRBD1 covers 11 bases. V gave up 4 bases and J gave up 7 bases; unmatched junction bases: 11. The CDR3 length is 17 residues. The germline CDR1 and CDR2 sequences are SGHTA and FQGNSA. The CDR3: CASSSLLDRGLGGELFF. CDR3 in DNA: TGTGCCAGCAGCTCACTCCTGGACAGGGGGCTGGGCGGGGAGCTGTTTTTT. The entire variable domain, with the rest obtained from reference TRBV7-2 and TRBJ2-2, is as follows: GAGVSQSPSNKVTEKGKDVELRCDPISGHTALYWYRQSLGQGLEFLIYFQGNSAPDKSGLPSDRFSAERTGGSVSTLTIQRTQQEDSAVYLCASSSLLDRGLGGELFFGEGSRLTVL.

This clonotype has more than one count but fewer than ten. Here the CDR3 DNA reads TGTGCCAGCAGTTCGCTCGGGCCCAATGAGCAGTTCTTC. This sequence encodes CASSSLGPNEQFF. The chain couples TRBV6-2 or TRBV6-3 to TRBJ2-1; D is uncertain. Germline V lookup: CDR1 MNHEY, CDR2 SVGEGT. This CDR3 is 13 amino acids long. Trimming removed 4 bases at V and 6 bases at J, with 10 bases between.

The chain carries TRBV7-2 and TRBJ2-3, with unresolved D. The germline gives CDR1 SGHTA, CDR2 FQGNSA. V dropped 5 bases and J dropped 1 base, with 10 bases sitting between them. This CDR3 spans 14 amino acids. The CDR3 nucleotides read TGTGCCAGCAGCCCCTGGACCGGCACAGATACGCAGTATTTT. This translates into CASSPWTGTDTQYF.

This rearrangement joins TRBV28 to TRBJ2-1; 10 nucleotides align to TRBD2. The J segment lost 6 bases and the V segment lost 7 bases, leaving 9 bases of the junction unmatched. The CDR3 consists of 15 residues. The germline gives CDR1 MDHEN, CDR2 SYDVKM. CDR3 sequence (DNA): TGTGCCAGCATCAAAGGGCTAGCGGGGGCCAATGAGCAGTTCTTC. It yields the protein CASIKGLAGANEQFF.

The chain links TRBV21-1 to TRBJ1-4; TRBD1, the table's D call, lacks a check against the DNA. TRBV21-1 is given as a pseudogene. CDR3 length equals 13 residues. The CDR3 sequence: CASSPPRGLKLFF. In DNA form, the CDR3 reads TGTGCCAGCAGTCCCCCCAGAGGTTTAAAACTGTTTTTT.

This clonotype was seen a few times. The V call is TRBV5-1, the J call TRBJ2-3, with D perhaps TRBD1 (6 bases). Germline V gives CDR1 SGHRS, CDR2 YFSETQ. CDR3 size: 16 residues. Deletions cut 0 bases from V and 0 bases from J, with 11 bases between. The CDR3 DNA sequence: TGCGCCAGCAGCTTGGTGGCAGGGGCCAGCACAGATACGCAGTATTTT. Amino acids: CASSLVAGASTDTQYF.

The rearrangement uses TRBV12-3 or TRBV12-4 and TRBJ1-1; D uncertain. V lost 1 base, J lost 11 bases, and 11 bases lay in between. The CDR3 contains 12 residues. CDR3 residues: CASSLEVSKAFF. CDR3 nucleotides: TGTGCCAGCAGTTTAGAGGTTTCCAAGGCTTTCTTT.

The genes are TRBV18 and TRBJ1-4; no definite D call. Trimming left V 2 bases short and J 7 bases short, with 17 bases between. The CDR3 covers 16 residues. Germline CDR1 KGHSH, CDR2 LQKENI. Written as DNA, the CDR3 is TGTGCCAGCTCACCAAATTTCATCGGGGAAACTGAAAAACTGTTTTTT. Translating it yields CASSPNFIGETEKLFF.

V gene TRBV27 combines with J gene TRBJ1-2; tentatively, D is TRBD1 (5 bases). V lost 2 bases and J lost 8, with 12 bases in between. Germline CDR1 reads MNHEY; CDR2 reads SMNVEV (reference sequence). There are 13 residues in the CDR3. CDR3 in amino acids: CASSLRGKEGYTF. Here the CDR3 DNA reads TGTGCCAGCAGTTTAAGGGGCAAAGAGGGCTACACCTTC.

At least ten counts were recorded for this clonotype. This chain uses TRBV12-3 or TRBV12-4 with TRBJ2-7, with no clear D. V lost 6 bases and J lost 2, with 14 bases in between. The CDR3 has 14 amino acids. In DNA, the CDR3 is TGTGCCAGCAGCCTGGAAGTTAGGGCCTACGAGCAGTACTTC. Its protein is CASSLEVRAYEQYF.

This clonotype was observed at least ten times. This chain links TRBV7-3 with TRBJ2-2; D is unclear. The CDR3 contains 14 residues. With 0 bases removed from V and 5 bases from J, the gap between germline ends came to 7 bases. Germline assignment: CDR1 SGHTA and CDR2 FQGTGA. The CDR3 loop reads CASSLTGTTGELFF. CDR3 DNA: TGTGCCAGCAGCTTAACAGGAACAACCGGGGAGCTGTTTTTT.

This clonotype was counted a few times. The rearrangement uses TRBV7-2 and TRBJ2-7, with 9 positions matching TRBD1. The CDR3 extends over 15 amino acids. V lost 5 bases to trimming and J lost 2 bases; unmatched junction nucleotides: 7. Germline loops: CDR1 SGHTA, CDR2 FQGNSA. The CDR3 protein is CASSHGQGSTYEQYF. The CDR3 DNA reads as TGTGCCAGCAGCCACGGACAGGGGTCAACCTACGAGCAGTACTTC.

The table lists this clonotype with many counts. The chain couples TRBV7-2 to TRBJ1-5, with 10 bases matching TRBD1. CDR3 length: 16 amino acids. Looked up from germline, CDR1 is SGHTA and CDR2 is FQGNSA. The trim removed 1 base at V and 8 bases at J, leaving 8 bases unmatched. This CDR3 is CASSLVGQGLLEPQHF. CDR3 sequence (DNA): TGTGCCAGCAGCTTAGTGGGACAGGGGTTGTTGGAGCCCCAGCATTTT. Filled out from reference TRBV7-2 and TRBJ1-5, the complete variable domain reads GAGVSQSPSNKVTEKGKDVELRCDPISGHTALYWYRQSLGQGLEFLIYFQGNSAPDKSGLPSDRFSAERTGGSVSTLTIQRTQQEDSAVYLCASSLVGQGLLEPQHFGDGTRLSIL.

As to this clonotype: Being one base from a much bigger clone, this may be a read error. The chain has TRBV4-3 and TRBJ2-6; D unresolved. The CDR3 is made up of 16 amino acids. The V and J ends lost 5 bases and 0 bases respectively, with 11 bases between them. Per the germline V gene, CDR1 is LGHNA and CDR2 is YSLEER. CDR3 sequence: CASSKGSSSGANVLTF. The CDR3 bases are TGCGCCAGCAGCAAGGGTTCTTCCTCTGGGGCCAACGTCCTGACTTTC.

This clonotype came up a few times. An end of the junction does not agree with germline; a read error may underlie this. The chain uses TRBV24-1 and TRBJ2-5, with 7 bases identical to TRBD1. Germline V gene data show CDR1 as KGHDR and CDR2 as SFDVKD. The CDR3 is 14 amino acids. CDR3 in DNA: TGTGCCACCGGTGAGACAGGGCCCCAAGAGACCCAGTACTTC. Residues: CATGETGPQETQYF.

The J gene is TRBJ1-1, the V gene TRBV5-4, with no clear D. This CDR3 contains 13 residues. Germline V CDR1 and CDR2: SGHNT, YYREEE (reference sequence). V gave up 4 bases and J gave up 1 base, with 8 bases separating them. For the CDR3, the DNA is TGTGCCAGCAGCCCCTGGGCGAACACTGAAGCTTTCTTT. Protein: CASSPWANTEAFF.

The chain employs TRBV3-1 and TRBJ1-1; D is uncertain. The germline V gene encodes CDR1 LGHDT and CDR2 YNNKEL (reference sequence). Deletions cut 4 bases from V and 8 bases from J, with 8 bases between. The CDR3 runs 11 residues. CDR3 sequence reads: CASSRQREAFF. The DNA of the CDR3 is TGTGCCAGCAGCCGCCAGAGGGAAGCTTTCTTT.

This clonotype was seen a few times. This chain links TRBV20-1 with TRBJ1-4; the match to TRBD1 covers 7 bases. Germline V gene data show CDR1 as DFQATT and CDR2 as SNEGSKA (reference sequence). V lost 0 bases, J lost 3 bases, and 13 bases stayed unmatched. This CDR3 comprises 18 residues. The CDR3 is CSARDPPTGNRANEKLFF. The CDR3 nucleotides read TGCAGTGCTAGAGATCCGCCGACAGGGAACAGGGCTAATGAAAAACTGTTTTTT.

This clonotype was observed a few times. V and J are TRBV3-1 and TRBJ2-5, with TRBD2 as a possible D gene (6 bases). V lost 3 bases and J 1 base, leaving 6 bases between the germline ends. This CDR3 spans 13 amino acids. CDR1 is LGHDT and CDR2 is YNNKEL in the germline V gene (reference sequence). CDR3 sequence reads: CASSQTSQETQYF. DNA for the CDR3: TGTGCCAGCAGCCAGACTAGCCAAGAGACCCAGTACTTC.

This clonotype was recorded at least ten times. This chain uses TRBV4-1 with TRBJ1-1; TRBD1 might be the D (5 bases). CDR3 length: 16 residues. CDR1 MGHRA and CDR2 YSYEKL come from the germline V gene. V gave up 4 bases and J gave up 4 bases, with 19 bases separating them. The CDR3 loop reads CASSPLDMGFGTEAFF. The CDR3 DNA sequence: TGCGCCAGCAGCCCACTGGACATGGGGTTCGGCACTGAAGCTTTCTTT.

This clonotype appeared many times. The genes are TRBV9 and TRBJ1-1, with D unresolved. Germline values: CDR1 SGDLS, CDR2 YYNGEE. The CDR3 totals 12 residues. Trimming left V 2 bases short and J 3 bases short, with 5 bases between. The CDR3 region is CASSVDDTEAFF. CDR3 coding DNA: TGTGCCAGCAGCGTGGACGACACTGAAGCTTTCTTT.

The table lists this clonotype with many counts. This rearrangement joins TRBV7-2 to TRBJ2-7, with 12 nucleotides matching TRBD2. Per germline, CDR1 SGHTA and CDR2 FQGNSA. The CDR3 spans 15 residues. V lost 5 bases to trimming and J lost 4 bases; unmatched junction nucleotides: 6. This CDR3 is CASSLSSGGVYEQYF. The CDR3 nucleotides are TGTGCCAGCAGCCTATCTAGCGGGGGGGTGTACGAGCAGTACTTC.